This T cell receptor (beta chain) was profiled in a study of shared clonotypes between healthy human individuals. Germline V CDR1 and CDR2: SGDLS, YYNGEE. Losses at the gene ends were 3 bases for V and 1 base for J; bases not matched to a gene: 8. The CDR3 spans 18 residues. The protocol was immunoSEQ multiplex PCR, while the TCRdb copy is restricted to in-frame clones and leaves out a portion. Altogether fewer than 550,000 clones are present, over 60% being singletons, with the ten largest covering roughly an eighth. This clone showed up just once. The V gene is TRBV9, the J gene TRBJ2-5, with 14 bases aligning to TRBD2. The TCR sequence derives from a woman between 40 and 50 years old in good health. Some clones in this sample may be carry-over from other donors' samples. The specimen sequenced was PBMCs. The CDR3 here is CASSAGAGTSGSQETQYF. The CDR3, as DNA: TGTGCCAGCAGCGCAGGGGCCGGGACTAGCGGGAGCCAAGAGACCCAGTACTTC. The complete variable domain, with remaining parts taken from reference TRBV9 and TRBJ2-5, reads DSGVTQTPKHLITATGQRVTLRCSPRSGDLSVYWYQQSLDQGLQFLIQYYNGEERAKGNILERFSAQQFPDLHSELNLSSLELGDSALYFCASSAGAGTSGSQETQYFGPGTRLLVL.